The next 16 T cell receptor beta chains were all read from a single sample in a study of CD8 T cells in ankylosing spondylitis. TCRdb independently ran MiXCR on the 5' RACE reads; one entry per CDR3 protein. The table shows a few hundred thousand distinct CDR3 sequences, with around 20% occurring only once. The sequenced material came from blood, either unsorted or a sorted T cell fraction (not recorded which). The receptors were gathered from a female donor with ankylosing spondylitis or in good health (not recorded which).

The sample holds many counts of this clonotype. This chain connects TRBV20-1 to TRBJ2-4; D not certain. The CDR3 spans 11 residues. V gave up 6 bases and J gave up 9 bases, with 12 bases separating them. CDR1 DFQATT and CDR2 SNEGSKA come from the germline V gene (reference sequence). CDR3 residues: CSAGQAAIQYF. CDR3 bases: TGCAGTGCCGGCCAAGCAGCCATTCAGTACTTC.

This clonotype was seen a handful of times. The V and J genes are TRBV4-3 and TRBJ1-6, with no clear D. From germline, CDR1 is LGHNA and CDR2 YSLEER. V lost 1 base and J lost 10, with 8 bases in between. The CDR3 has 13 residues. The CDR3 loop is CASSQGLGSPLHF. The CDR3 nucleotides read TGCGCCAGCAGCCAAGGGTTAGGCTCACCCCTCCACTTT.

This chain joins TRBV9 and TRBJ1-1; TRBD1 agrees at 7 bases. Germline V CDR1 and CDR2: SGDLS, YYNGEE. V trimming: 4 bases; J trimming: 11 bases; junction bases outside the gene matches: 17. The CDR3 covers 15 residues. In nucleotides, the CDR3 is TGTGCCAGCAGCCCCTTCTCGGTAGAAGGGGGCAAGGCTTTCTTT. Amino acids: CASSPFSVEGGKAFF. The full variable domain, with the rest looked up from reference TRBV9 and TRBJ1-1, is DSGVTQTPKHLITATGQRVTLRCSPRSGDLSVYWYQQSLDQGLQFLIQYYNGEERAKGNILERFSAQQFPDLHSELNLSSLELGDSALYFCASSPFSVEGGKAFFGQGTRLTVV.

The CDR3 protein is CASTNAGDYGYTF. CDR3 bases: TGTGCCAGCACCAACGCAGGGGACTATGGCTACACCTTC. The chain employs TRBV6-2 or TRBV6-3 and TRBJ1-2, with D perhaps matching TRBD1 (6 bases). Looked up from germline, CDR1 is MNHEY and CDR2 is SVGEGT. The CDR3 consists of 13 residues. Trimming left V 7 bases short and J 3 bases short, with 12 bases between.

About this clonotype itself: At one end, the junction sequence differs from germline, possibly due to a read error. This rearrangement joins TRBV7-2 to TRBJ2-2, with a weak D call TRBD1 (6 bases). Germline-derived CDR1 and CDR2 are SGHTA and FQGNSA. CDR3 length: 14 amino acids. The CDR3 sequence: CASSIARGPGELFF. DNA for the CDR3: TGTGCCAGCAGCATAGCCAGGGGCCCCGGGGAGCTGTTTTTT.

This clonotype has ten or more counts. The chain recombines TRBV5-1 with TRBJ2-7, with a weak D call TRBD1 (6 bases). The CDR3 extends over 16 amino acids. V gave up 4 bases and J gave up 5 bases, with 22 bases separating them. Germline-derived CDR1 and CDR2 are SGHRS and YFSETQ. As DNA, the CDR3 is TGCGCCAGCAGCGTAGAATCAGGGGCTGGTCTCAACGAGCAGTACTTC. This encodes CASSVESGAGLNEQYF.

This clonotype was observed a few times. The chain has TRBV20-1 and TRBJ2-7, with D tentatively TRBD1 (6 bases). The V gene's germline CDR1 is DFQATT and CDR2 SNEGSKA (reference sequence). This CDR3 is built from 13 residues. Trimming left V 6 bases short and J 6 bases short, with 18 bases between. The CDR3 protein is CSATPRTDAEQYF. CDR3 DNA: TGCAGTGCGACCCCCCGGACAGATGCCGAGCAGTACTTC.

This clonotype has a single count. The chain recombines TRBV12-5 with TRBJ2-7; D remains unclear. The CDR3 runs to 11 residues. V lost 8 bases and J lost 4, with 9 bases in between. Germline V gives CDR1 LGHNT, CDR2 FRNRAP. The CDR3 DNA sequence: TGTGCTAGTTCCACCGCTTACGAGCAGTACTTC. This encodes CASSTAYEQYF.

The gene calls are TRBV7-2 and TRBJ2-7; D tentatively reads TRBD1 or TRBD2 (5 bases each). Per germline, CDR1 SGHTA and CDR2 FQGNSA. V lost 2 bases and J lost 3, with 14 bases in between. The CDR3 is 15 residues long. Here the CDR3 DNA reads TGTGCCAGCAGCTTACGGGTTCAGGGAGTCTACGAGCAGTACTTC. This gives the protein CASSLRVQGVYEQYF.

This clonotype was seen a few times. The chain carries TRBV11-2 and TRBJ1-1; a possible D gene is TRBD1 (5 bases). The V and J ends lost 6 bases and 4 bases respectively, with 15 bases between them. The CDR3 length is 14 residues. Germline loops: CDR1 SGHAT, CDR2 FQNNGV. The chain's CDR3 is CASSGLRGGTEAFF. CDR3 DNA sequence: TGTGCCAGCAGTGGACTTCGGGGGGGCACTGAAGCTTTCTTT.

The V and J genes are TRBV29-1 and TRBJ1-1; TRBD1 aligns across 7 bases. The junction had 6 bases not matched to a gene; V was cut back by 3 bases and J by 5 bases. Germline CDR1 reads SQVTM; CDR2 reads ANQGSEA. The CDR3 consists of 13 residues. CDR3 protein: CSVDRQGLTEAFF. Written as DNA, the CDR3 is TGCAGCGTTGACCGACAGGGATTAACTGAAGCTTTCTTT.

The rearrangement links TRBV28 to TRBJ1-4; no clear D gene. Germline V gene lookup returns CDR1 MDHEN and CDR2 SYDVKM. CDR3 length equals 14 residues. V was cut by 8 bases and J by 0 bases, with 10 bases left in between. CDR3 in DNA: TGTGCCAGCGTAAACAGTGCAACTAATGAAAAACTGTTTTTT. This translates into CASVNSATNEKLFF.

The V and J genes are TRBV7-3 and TRBJ2-2, with D perhaps matching TRBD2 (5 bases). V gave up 3 bases and J gave up 4 bases, with 12 bases separating them. The CDR3 runs 15 residues. Germline-derived CDR1 and CDR2 are SGHTA and FQGTGA. This CDR3 reads CASSFLAGLTGELFF. In nucleotides, the CDR3 is TGTGCCAGCAGCTTCCTGGCGGGCCTCACCGGGGAGCTGTTTTTT.

CDR3 sequence (DNA): TGTGCCAGCAGTTACTCCTCCATATCCTACGAGCAGTACTTC. Protein product: CASSYSSISYEQYF. The chain uses TRBV6-5 and TRBJ2-7, with D uncertain. Germline CDR1 reads MNHEY; CDR2 reads SVGAGI. V dropped 0 bases and J dropped 1 base, with 7 bases sitting between them. This CDR3 has 14 amino acids.

This sequence joins TRBV20-1 and TRBJ2-1, with 11 nucleotides matching TRBD2. The CDR3 has 15 residues. CDR1 is DFQATT, CDR2 SNEGSKA, per germline (reference sequence). Trimming at V came to 3 bases and at J to 4 bases, leaving 5 bases not matched to a gene. The CDR3 DNA follows: TGCAGTGCTAGCCGGACTAGCGGGCGTTACAATGAGCAGTTCTTC. Encoded protein: CSASRTSGRYNEQFF.

The table lists this clonotype with a few counts. The chain recombines TRBV2 with TRBJ2-7; 9 nucleotides agree with TRBD2. Per the germline V gene, CDR1 is SNHLY and CDR2 is FYNNEI. The CDR3 totals 15 residues. V shed 1 base, J shed 1 base, and the junction held 2 bases outside the gene matches. CDR3 in DNA: TGTGCCAGCAGTGAAGGACTAGCGGCTTCCTACGAGCAGTACTTC. This translates into CASSEGLAASYEQYF.